Below, one T cell receptor (beta chain) is given with its context. Its antigen is undetermined. Germline V gene lookup returns CDR1 SGHNT and CDR2 YYREEE (reference sequence). The CDR3 consists of 17 residues. For every sample, eight separate reactions were used to make cDNA. TCRalpha and TCRbeta cDNA went through two nested PCRs of approximately 17 and 9 cycles. Reanalyzing the 5' RACE reads, TCRdb keeps one entry per CDR3 protein, without DNA. The sample shows more than 350,000 distinct CDR3 sequences, and roughly 2.3% sits with its ten largest clones. This sample is part of a study of monozygotic twins with inflammatory bowel disease. The study, taken as a whole, reports: Against healthy co-twins, IBD patients had lower TCRbeta diversity (measured by inverse Simpson).

The receptor was isolated from a human donor with ulcerative colitis or Crohn's disease, or a healthy co-twin of an affected twin (not recorded which). The chain has TRBV5-4 and TRBJ1-6; with no DNA, the TCRdb D assignment of TRBD1 cannot be verified. Specimen: blood. The CDR3 spells CASSLGGGVWDNSPLHF.